This is a list of T cell receptor beta chains from one sample in a study of T cells after yellow fever vaccination. From the 5' RACE reads, TCRdb called clonotypes with MiXCR, one entry per CDR3 protein. The table lists around 72,000 distinct CDR3 sequences, more than 5.5% of them singletons. Material: CD8+ T cells sorted from PBMCs, obtained 10 days after the first yellow fever vaccination. Receptors were obtained from a man aged 18 to 30 who received the YFV17D yellow fever vaccine. The CDR3 runs from the conserved cysteine through the conserved F or W. Fields, in order: J gene, clone size, D gene, V gene, CDR3 DNA, CDR3 protein. The D gene is left open where the match is weak. The size of a clone is reported for some rows only, either as once, few or many, or as a class for expanded clones.

TRBJ1-3,many,-,TRBV15,TGTGCCACCAGCAGAGAACACGGCATGAGCTCTGGAAACACCATATATTTT,CATSREHGMSSGNTIYF
TRBJ1-4,-,-,TRBV5-1,TGCGCCAGCAGCCTTTATTTCAGGGGTGACTATGAAAAACTGTTTTTT,CASSLYFRGDYEKLFF
TRBJ2-3,many,TRBD1,TRBV27,TGTGCCAGCAGCCAAACGCGTCCGGGACAGGGGACGAGGGTAGGCACAGATACGCAGTATTTT,CASSQTRPGQGTRVGTDTQYF
TRBJ1-2,many,-,TRBV6-6,TGTGCCAGCAGCCCAGGTCGGGCTTATGGCTACACCTTC,CASSPGRAYGYTF
TRBJ2-1,many,-,TRBV5-6,TGTGCCAGCAGCCGGGCCGGGACCGCATACAATGAGCAGTTCTTC,CASSRAGTAYNEQFF
TRBJ1-2,many,-,TRBV20-1,TGCAGTGCTAGTGACGGCTACACCTTC,CSASDGYTF
TRBJ1-4,few,-,TRBV11-1,TGTGCCAGCAGCTCCGCGAACGACAGACCTGAAAAACTGTTTTTT,CASSSANDRPEKLFF
TRBJ1-5,many,-,TRBV6-5,TGTGCCAGCAGTGCACTAAATCAGCCCCAGCATTTT,CASSALNQPQHF
TRBJ2-1,many,-,TRBV11-2,TGTGCCAGCAGCGCCGTGCGGGGGACAGGCACCGAATTTAACAATGAGCAGTTCTTC,CASSAVRGTGTEFNNEQFF
TRBJ2-2,many,-,TRBV27,TGTGCCAGCAGTTTATTAGGCATGACGAACACCGGGGAGCTGTTTTTT,CASSLLGMTNTGELFF
TRBJ2-1,few,TRBD2,TRBV3-1,TGTGCCAGCAGCTCGACTAGCGGGGGGAAAGCCAATGAGCAGTTCTTC,CASSSTSGGKANEQFF
TRBJ2-5,many,-,TRBV5-1,TGCGCCAGCCGCCAAATGCGGTTCCAAGAGACCCAGTACTTC,CASRQMRFQETQYF
TRBJ2-1,many,TRBD1,TRBV20-1,TGCAGTGCTAGGGCTATGACAGGGTCGGAGCAGTTCTTC,CSARAMTGSEQFF
TRBJ1-2,-,TRBD1,TRBV3-1,TGTGCCACCAGCCAAGATATCATACCCGGGACAGGGGACTACACCTTC,CATSQDIIPGTGDYTF
TRBJ2-1,many,-,TRBV12-3/TRBV12-4,TGTGCCAGCAGGCCCATAAGTAACAATGAGCAGTTCTTC,CASRPISNNEQFF
TRBJ2-3,many,-,TRBV4-2,TGTGCCAGCAGCCAGGAAAGGGGTCGGGATACGCAGTATTTT,CASSQERGRDTQYF
TRBJ1-1,many,-,TRBV11-2,TGTGCCAGCAGCTTAGTTGGACGTGACACTGAAGCTTTCTTT,CASSLVGRDTEAFF
TRBJ1-1,many,TRBD1,TRBV20-1,TGCAGTGCTACGGGACAGGGGGGTTTCATGAACACTGAAGCTTTCTTT,CSATGQGGFMNTEAFF